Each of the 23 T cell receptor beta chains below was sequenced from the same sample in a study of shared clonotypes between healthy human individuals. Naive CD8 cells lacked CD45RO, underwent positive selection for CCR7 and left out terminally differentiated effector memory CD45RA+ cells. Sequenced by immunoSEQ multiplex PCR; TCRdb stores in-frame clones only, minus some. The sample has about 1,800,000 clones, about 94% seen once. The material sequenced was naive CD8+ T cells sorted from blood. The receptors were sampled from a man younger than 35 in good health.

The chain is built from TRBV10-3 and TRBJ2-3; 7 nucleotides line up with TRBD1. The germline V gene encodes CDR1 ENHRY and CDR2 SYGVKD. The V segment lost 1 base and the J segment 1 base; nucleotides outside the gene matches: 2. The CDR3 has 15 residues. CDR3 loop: CAISELGGGTDTQYF. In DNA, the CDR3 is TGTGCCATCAGTGAGTTAGGGGGCGGCACAGATACGCAGTATTTT.

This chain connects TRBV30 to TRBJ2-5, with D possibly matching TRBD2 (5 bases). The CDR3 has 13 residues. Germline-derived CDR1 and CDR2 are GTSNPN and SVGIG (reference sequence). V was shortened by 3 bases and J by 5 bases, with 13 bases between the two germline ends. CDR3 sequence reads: CAWSPPSGETQYF. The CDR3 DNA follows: TGTGCCTGGAGCCCTCCTTCGGGGGAGACCCAGTACTTC.

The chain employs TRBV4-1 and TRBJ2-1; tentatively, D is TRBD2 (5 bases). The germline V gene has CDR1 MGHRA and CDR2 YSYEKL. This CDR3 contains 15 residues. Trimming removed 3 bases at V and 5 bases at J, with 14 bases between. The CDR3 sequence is CASSHYSAGDNEQFF. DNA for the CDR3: TGCGCCAGCAGCCATTACAGCGCCGGGGACAATGAGCAGTTCTTC.

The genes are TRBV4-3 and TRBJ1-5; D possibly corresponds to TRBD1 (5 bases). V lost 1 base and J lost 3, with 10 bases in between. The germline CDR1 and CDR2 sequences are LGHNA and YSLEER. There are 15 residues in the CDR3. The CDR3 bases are TGCGCCAGCAGCCAAGTAGTTGGGGCCAATCAGCCCCAGCATTTT. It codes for CASSQVVGANQPQHF.

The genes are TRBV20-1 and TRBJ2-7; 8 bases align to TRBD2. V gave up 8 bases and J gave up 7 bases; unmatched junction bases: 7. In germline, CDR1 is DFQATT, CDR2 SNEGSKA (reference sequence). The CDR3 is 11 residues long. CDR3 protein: CSLRRGGEQYF. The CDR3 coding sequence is TGCAGTCTCCGCCGGGGGGGGGAGCAGTACTTC.

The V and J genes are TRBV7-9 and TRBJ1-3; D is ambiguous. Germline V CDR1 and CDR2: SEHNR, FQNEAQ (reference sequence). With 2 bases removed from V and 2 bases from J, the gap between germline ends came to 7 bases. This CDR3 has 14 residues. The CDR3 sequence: CASSLPGAGNTIYF. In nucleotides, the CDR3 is TGTGCCAGCAGCTTACCCGGGGCTGGAAACACCATATATTTT.

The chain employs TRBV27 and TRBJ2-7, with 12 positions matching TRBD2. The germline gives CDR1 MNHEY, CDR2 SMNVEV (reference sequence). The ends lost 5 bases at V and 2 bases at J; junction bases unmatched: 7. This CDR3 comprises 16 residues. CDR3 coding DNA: TGTGCCAGCAGTGCTAGCGGGGGGGTAATTCCCTACGAGCAGTACTTC. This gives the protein CASSASGGVIPYEQYF.

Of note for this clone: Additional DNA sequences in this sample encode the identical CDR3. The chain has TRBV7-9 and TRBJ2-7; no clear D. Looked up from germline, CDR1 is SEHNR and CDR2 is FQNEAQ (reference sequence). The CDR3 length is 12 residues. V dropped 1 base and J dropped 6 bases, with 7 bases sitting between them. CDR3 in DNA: TGTGCCAGCAGCTTAGGGGTCCGCGAGCAGTACTTC. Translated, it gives CASSLGVREQYF.

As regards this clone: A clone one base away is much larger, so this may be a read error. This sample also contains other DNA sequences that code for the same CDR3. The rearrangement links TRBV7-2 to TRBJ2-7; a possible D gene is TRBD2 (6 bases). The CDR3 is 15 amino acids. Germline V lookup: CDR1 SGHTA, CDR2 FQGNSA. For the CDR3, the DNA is TGTGCCAGCAGCTTCATCGGCGGGGAACCCTACGAACAGTACTTC. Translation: CASSFIGGEPYEQYF.

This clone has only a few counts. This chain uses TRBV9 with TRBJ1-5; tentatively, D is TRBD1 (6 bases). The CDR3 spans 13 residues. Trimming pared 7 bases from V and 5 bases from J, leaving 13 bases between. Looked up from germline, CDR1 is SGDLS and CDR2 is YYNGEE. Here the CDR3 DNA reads TGTGCCAGCGGAGGGGGGATGGATCAGCCCCAGCATTTT. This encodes CASGGGMDQPQHF.

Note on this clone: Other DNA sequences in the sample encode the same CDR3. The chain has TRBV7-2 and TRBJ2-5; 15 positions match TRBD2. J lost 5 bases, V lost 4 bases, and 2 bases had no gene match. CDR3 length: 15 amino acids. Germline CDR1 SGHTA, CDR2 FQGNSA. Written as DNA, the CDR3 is TGTGCCAGCAGCTCGGGACTAGCGGGAGGCGAGACCCAGTACTTC. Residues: CASSSGLAGGETQYF.

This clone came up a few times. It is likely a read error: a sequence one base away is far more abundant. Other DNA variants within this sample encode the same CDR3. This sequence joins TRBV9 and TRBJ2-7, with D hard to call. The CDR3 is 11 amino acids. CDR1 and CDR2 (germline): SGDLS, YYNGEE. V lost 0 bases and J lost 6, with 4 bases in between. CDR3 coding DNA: TGTGCCAGCAGCGTAGGGGGCGAGCAGTACTTC. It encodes CASSVGGEQYF.

The CDR3 DNA sequence: TGTGCCACCCCCAGAGCGGTTCTGAACACCATATATTTT. Encoded protein: CATPRAVLNTIYF. V gene TRBV6-9 combines with J gene TRBJ1-3; D gene ambiguous. Trimming shortened V by 10 bases and J by 7 bases, and 17 bases separated the two germline ends. This CDR3 has 13 residues. The germline V gene encodes CDR1 MNHGY and CDR2 SVAAGI.

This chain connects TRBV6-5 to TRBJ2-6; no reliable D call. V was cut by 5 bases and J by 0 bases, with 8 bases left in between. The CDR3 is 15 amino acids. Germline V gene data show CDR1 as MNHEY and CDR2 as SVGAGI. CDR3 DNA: TGTGCCAGCAGTCCCTCACCCTCTGGGGCCAACGTCCTGACTTTC. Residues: CASSPSPSGANVLTF.

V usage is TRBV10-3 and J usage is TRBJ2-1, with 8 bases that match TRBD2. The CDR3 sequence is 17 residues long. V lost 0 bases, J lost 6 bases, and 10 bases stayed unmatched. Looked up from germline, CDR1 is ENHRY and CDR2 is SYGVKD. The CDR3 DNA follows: TGTGCCATCAGTGAGTCGAAGGAAGCGGGAGTTGGCAATGAGCAGTTCTTC. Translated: CAISESKEAGVGNEQFF.

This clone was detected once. CDR3 protein: CAWSVTSGGYNEQFF. The CDR3 region has the DNA TGTGCCTGGAGTGTCACTAGCGGGGGCTACAATGAGCAGTTCTTC. The rearrangement joins TRBV30 to TRBJ2-1, with 11 bases fitting TRBD2. The germline V gene encodes CDR1 GTSNPN and CDR2 SVGIG (reference sequence). The CDR3 extends over 15 amino acids. After removal of 0 bases from V and 3 bases from J, the junction contained 1 base not matched to a gene.

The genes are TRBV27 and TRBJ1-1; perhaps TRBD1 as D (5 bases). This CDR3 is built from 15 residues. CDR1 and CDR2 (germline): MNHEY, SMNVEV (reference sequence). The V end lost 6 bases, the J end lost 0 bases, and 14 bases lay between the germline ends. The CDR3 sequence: CASSPLGPMNTEAFF. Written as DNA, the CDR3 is TGTGCCAGCAGCCCCCTGGGGCCCATGAACACTGAAGCTTTCTTT.

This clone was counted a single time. The CDR3 protein is CASSFFGTTDTQYF. The CDR3 DNA follows: TGTGCCAGCAGCTTCTTTGGGACTACAGATACGCAGTATTTT. The rearrangement links TRBV5-5 to TRBJ2-3; maybe TRBD2 (6 bases). This CDR3 is 14 amino acids long. Between the trimmed V and J ends, which lost 2 bases and 3 bases, there was a span of 10 bases. Germline V CDR1 and CDR2: SGHKS, YYEKEE (reference sequence).

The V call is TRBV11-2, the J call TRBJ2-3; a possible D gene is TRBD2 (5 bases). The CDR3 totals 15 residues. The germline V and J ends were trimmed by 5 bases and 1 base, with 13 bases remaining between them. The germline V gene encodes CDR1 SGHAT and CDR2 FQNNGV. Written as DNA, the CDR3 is TGTGCCAGCAGCCCCAACTACGGGGGCACAGATACGCAGTATTTT. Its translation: CASSPNYGGTDTQYF.

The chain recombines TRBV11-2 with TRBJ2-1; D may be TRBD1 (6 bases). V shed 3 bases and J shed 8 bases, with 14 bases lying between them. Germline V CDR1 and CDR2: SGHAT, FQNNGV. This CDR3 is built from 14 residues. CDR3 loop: CASSFFGGPYEQFF. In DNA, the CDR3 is TGTGCCAGCAGCTTCTTTGGGGGCCCTTATGAGCAGTTCTTC.

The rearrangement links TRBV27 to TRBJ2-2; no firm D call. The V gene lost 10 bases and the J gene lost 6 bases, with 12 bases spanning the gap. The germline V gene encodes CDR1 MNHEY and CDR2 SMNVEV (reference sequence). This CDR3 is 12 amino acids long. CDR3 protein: CATLTRPGELFF. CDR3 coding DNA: TGTGCCACCCTAACGAGGCCCGGGGAGCTGTTTTTT.

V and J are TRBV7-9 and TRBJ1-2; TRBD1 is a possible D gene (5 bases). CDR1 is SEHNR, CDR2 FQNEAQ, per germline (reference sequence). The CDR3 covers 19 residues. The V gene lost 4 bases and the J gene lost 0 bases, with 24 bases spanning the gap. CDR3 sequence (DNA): TGTGCCAGCAGCTCCCCCGGGGAAGGGGCCGGGGTATCTAACTATGGCTACACCTTC. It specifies CASSSPGEGAGVSNYGYTF.

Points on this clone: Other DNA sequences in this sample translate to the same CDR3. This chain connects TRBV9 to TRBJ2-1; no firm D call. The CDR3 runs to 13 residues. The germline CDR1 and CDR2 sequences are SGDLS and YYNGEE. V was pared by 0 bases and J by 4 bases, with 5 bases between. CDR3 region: CASSVGRYNEQFF. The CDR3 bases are TGTGCCAGCAGCGTAGGCAGGTACAATGAGCAGTTCTTC.